Shown below are 5 T cell receptor beta chains from a single sample sequenced in a study of OX40 agonist ivuxolimab in advanced cancers. Repertoires were generated with immunoSEQ multiplex PCR, while TCRdb's copy carries only in-frame clones and drops some. Of tens of thousands of clones listed, 84% are singletons. The sample here was CD4+ or CD8+ T cells sorted from blood, taken in a trial of the OX40 agonist ivuxolimab. The receptors shown here come from an adult with an advanced solid tumor such as melanoma, head and neck, liver or kidney cancer.

The genes are TRBV11-2 and TRBJ1-2; D unclear. CDR1 SGHAT and CDR2 FQNNGV come from the germline V gene. The CDR3 runs 17 residues. V shed 0 bases and J shed 3 bases, with 17 bases lying between them. The CDR3 DNA follows: TGTGCCAGCAGCTTAGACCATATAGCAGCACGCGACTATGGCTACACCTTC. As protein: CASSLDHIAARDYGYTF.

This chain joins TRBV2 and TRBJ1-2; D uncertain. The germline V gene encodes CDR1 SNHLY and CDR2 FYNNEI. With 2 bases removed from V and 8 bases from J, the gap between germline ends came to 12 bases. The CDR3 extends over 13 amino acids. CDR3 amino acids: CASSERAWWGYTF. CDR3 coding DNA: TGTGCCAGCAGTGAAAGGGCGTGGTGGGGCTACACCTTC.

A few counts support this clone. The rearrangement links TRBV18 to TRBJ1-6; D remains ambiguous. Per germline, CDR1 KGHSH and CDR2 LQKENI. Trimming shortened V by 1 base and J by 7 bases, and 11 bases separated the two germline ends. The CDR3 is 15 amino acids. CDR3 region: CASSPQGTGNSPLHF. The CDR3 DNA reads as TGTGCCAGCTCACCACAGGGTACTGGAAATTCACCCCTCCACTTT.

This sequence joins TRBV4-3 and TRBJ2-1; 8 bases line up with TRBD2. V shed 4 bases and J 7 bases; nucleotides not matched to a gene: 9. CDR3 length: 15 residues. The V gene's germline CDR1 is LGHNA and CDR2 YSLEER. CDR3 sequence reads: CASSPQGLVANEQFF. The CDR3, as DNA: TGCGCCAGCAGCCCCCAGGGACTAGTTGCAAATGAGCAGTTCTTC.

V gene TRBV18 combines with J gene TRBJ1-1; TRBD1 matches at 7 bases. The CDR3 is made up of 16 amino acids. The trim removed 5 bases at V and 6 bases at J, leaving 15 bases unmatched. Germline V gene sequence: CDR1 KGHSH, CDR2 LQKENI. The CDR3 region is CASSFTPTGTGPEAFF. The CDR3 DNA follows: TGTGCCAGCTCATTCACCCCGACAGGGACCGGCCCTGAAGCTTTCTTT.